These 30 T cell receptor beta chains came from one sample sequenced in a study of blood T cell repertoires in COVID-19 (TCRdb year 2020). Library generation was performed with the immunoSEQ multiplex PCR assay. Drawn from immuneACCESS, this table holds only the in-frame rearrangements with V and J called that TCRdb kept. Clones are partly lost; checked studies trace under half to an unresolved V gene and leave the rest unexplained. Here the sample has around 100,000 clones; around nine tenths occur a single time. 5% of the sample lies in the top ten. Specimen: peripheral blood. The source of these receptors is a human donor in a cohort sampled during active COVID-19.

V and J are TRBV10-3 and TRBJ1-3; D not certain. Between the trimmed V and J ends, which lost 8 bases and 0 bases, there was a span of 20 bases. The CDR3 spans 17 residues. The germline V gene has CDR1 ENHRY and CDR2 SYGVKD. The CDR3 here is CAIAGHEGSNSGNTIYF. CDR3 nucleotides: TGTGCCATCGCGGGCCACGAGGGCTCCAACTCTGGAAACACCATATATTTT.

This chain connects TRBV7-6 to TRBJ1-6; D is uncertain. The CDR3 has 18 residues. CDR1 SGHVS and CDR2 FNYEAQ come from the germline V gene. Trimming took off 5 bases at V and 0 bases at J, with 17 bases between the two ends. The CDR3 loop is CASSDGMLGSSYNSPLHF. As DNA, the CDR3 is TGTGCCAGCAGCGACGGGATGCTAGGAAGCTCCTATAATTCACCCCTCCACTTT.

This clone was counted a single time. This sequence joins TRBV5-6 and TRBJ1-6, with 9 bases matching TRBD1. This CDR3 contains 14 residues. Germline trimming cut 3 bases from V and 9 bases from J; bases unmatched to any gene: 4. The germline V gene encodes CDR1 SGHDT and CDR2 YYEEEE. The CDR3 region has the DNA TGTGCCAGCAGCTCCCGGGACAGGGCTTCACCCCTCCACTTT. Its translation is CASSSRDRASPLHF.

This clone was counted only a few times. The V and J genes are TRBV27 and TRBJ1-3; D uncertain. V lost 5 bases and J 0 bases, leaving 14 bases between the germline ends. CDR1 and CDR2 from the germline V gene are MNHEY and SMNVEV (reference sequence). CDR3 length equals 16 residues. The CDR3 coding sequence is TGTGCCAGCAGTCCCAACGGACTCATCTCTGGAAACACCATATATTTT. Protein: CASSPNGLISGNTIYF.

This clone has just a few counts. The V call is TRBV4-3, the J call TRBJ2-1, with D possibly being TRBD2 (6 bases). The CDR3 is 15 residues long. Per germline, CDR1 LGHNA and CDR2 YSLEER. Trimming removed 2 bases from V and 7 bases from J, with 15 bases in between. The CDR3 here is CASSQSGVSINEQFF. DNA of the CDR3: TGCGCCAGCAGCCAATCGGGAGTGTCGATTAATGAGCAGTTCTTC.

This chain joins TRBV6-5 and TRBJ2-7; weak D call: TRBD1 (6 bases). V was trimmed by 4 bases and J by 6 bases, leaving 13 bases between them. Germline-derived CDR1 and CDR2 are MNHEY and SVGAGI. The CDR3 length is 13 residues. CDR3 bases: TGTGCCAGCAGTTCCGGGACACGGACCGAGCAGTACTTC. Amino acid sequence: CASSSGTRTEQYF.

This chain joins TRBV18 and TRBJ2-3, with 9 bases that match TRBD1. Trimming took 5 bases from V and 7 from J; bases not matched to a gene: 10. This CDR3 contains 15 residues. Per germline, CDR1 KGHSH and CDR2 LQKENI. The CDR3 DNA sequence: TGTGCCAGCTCAGCGCCGGGACAGGGAGGAAATACGCAGTATTTT. This translates into CASSAPGQGGNTQYF.

The V gene is TRBV11-2, the J gene TRBJ2-7; D possibly corresponds to TRBD2 (5 bases). Germline lookup yields CDR1 SGHAT and CDR2 FQNNGV. Trimming removed 3 bases at V and 2 bases at J, with 11 bases between. This CDR3 has 14 residues. The CDR3 is CASSFVTSPYEQYF. DNA for the CDR3: TGTGCCAGCAGCTTTGTAACTAGTCCCTACGAGCAGTACTTC.

The rearrangement joins TRBV6-2 or TRBV6-3 to TRBJ1-1, with D possibly matching TRBD1 (5 bases). Trimming took off 6 bases at V and 2 bases at J, with 10 bases between the two ends. This CDR3 is built from 13 residues. Germline assignment: CDR1 MNHEY and CDR2 SVGEGT. CDR3 sequence reads: CASSQTVNTEAFF. The CDR3 nucleotides read TGTGCCAGCAGCCAGACAGTCAACACTGAAGCTTTCTTT.

The chain is built from TRBV7-2 and TRBJ2-2; D is possibly TRBD1 (5 bases). V gave up 0 bases and J gave up 3 bases, with 11 bases separating them. Looked up from germline, CDR1 is SGHTA and CDR2 is FQGNSA. The CDR3 totals 16 residues. CDR3 loop: CASSLAGVAYTGELFF. The CDR3 nucleotides are TGTGCCAGCAGCTTAGCAGGGGTGGCATACACCGGGGAGCTGTTTTTT.

The chain couples TRBV9 to TRBJ2-3; 11 nucleotides agree with TRBD2. The V and J ends lost 4 bases and 2 bases, in that order; junction bases with no gene match: 12. The CDR3 runs to 18 residues. Per germline, CDR1 SGDLS and CDR2 YYNGEE. The CDR3 region is CASSPRSGLAGPTDTQYF. CDR3 DNA: TGTGCCAGCAGCCCCCGATCCGGACTAGCGGGTCCCACAGATACGCAGTATTTT.

This clone has a single count. The chain combines TRBV2 with TRBJ1-6; 9 nucleotides align to TRBD1. Trimming cost V 7 bases and J 9 bases; bases outside gene matches: 13. CDR3 length: 16 amino acids. Germline CDR1 is SNHLY and CDR2 is FYNNEI. In nucleotides, the CDR3 is TGTGCCAGCAACCGGACAGGGGACACCTTGAGTTCACCCCTCCACTTT. The encoded protein is CASNRTGDTLSSPLHF.

This sequence joins TRBV28 and TRBJ2-2; 13 nucleotides align to TRBD2. CDR3 size: 15 residues. Germline trimming cut 5 bases from V and 9 bases from J; bases unmatched to any gene: 6. The germline V gene has CDR1 MDHEN and CDR2 SYDVKM. This CDR3 is CASSLRTSGSRELFF. CDR3 coding DNA: TGTGCCAGCAGTCTTCGGACTAGCGGGAGTAGGGAGCTGTTTTTT.

The rearrangement uses TRBV19 and TRBJ1-1; 7 bases map to TRBD1. V shed 4 bases and J 1 base; nucleotides not matched to a gene: 9. Per the germline V gene, CDR1 is LNHDA and CDR2 is SQIVND (reference sequence). CDR3 length: 16 amino acids. CDR3 bases: TGTGCCAGTAGTACAGACAGGGCCTTGGGGAACACTGAAGCTTTCTTT. Its translation is CASSTDRALGNTEAFF.

The chain is built from TRBV7-2 and TRBJ2-7; TRBD1 agrees at 7 bases. With V trimmed by 2 bases and J by 2 bases, 3 bases remained unmatched. This CDR3 has 14 amino acids. Germline values: CDR1 SGHTA, CDR2 FQGNSA. CDR3 in DNA: TGTGCCAGCAGCTTACACAGGGGTCCCTACGAGCAGTACTTC. Protein sequence: CASSLHRGPYEQYF. The full variable domain, in which reference TRBV7-2 and TRBJ2-7 provide the parts outside the CDR3, is GAGVSQSPSNKVTEKGKDVELRCDPISGHTALYWYRQSLGQGLEFLIYFQGNSAPDKSGLPSDRFSAERTGGSVSTLTIQRTQQEDSAVYLCASSLHRGPYEQYFGPGTRLTVT.

The chain joins TRBV6-2 or TRBV6-3 to TRBJ1-5, with 11 bases lining up with TRBD1. The V gene's germline CDR1 is MNHEY and CDR2 SVGEGT. V dropped 2 bases and J dropped 1; count of bases not matched to a gene: 13. This CDR3 has 20 amino acids. The DNA of the CDR3 is TGTGCCAGCAGTTACCGCAGGGACAGGGGGTCCTCGTTGAGCAATCAGCCCCAGCATTTT. This gives the protein CASSYRRDRGSSLSNQPQHF.

The CDR3 loop reads CASSSDRKNSPLHF. The CDR3 DNA sequence: TGTGCCAGTAGTAGTGACAGGAAGAATTCACCCCTCCACTTT. The V call is TRBV19, the J call TRBJ1-6; TRBD1 might be the D (6 bases). The V end was cut by 4 bases, the J end by 7 bases, with 11 bases between. Germline loops: CDR1 LNHDA, CDR2 SQIVND (reference sequence). This CDR3 comprises 14 residues.

This sequence joins TRBV20-1 and TRBJ2-5, with D possibly TRBD1 on 5 matching bases. CDR3 length: 11 residues. Germline CDR1 reads DFQATT; CDR2 reads SNEGSKA (reference sequence). Trimming removed 4 bases at V and 7 bases at J, with 10 bases between. The CDR3 sequence is CSATLGATQYF. The CDR3 DNA follows: TGCAGTGCTACCCTTGGGGCGACCCAGTACTTC.

The rearrangement joins TRBV5-1 to TRBJ2-3; no definite D call. This CDR3 comprises 13 residues. The ends were cut back, 1 base at V and 1 base at J, with 4 bases in the middle. Germline lookup yields CDR1 SGHRS and CDR2 YFSETQ. In DNA, the CDR3 is TGCGCCAGCAGCTTGTATGGCACAGATACGCAGTATTTT. Translated: CASSLYGTDTQYF.

CDR3 region: CASSFYWAQYGYTF. The CDR3 region has the DNA TGTGCCAGCAGTTTTTACTGGGCTCAGTATGGCTACACCTTC. V is TRBV28 and J is TRBJ1-2; D is unclear. The V gene lost 3 bases and the J gene lost 5 bases, with 13 bases spanning the gap. Germline V CDR1 and CDR2: MDHEN, SYDVKM. The CDR3 contains 14 residues.

The chain has TRBV6-6 and TRBJ2-1; 10 nucleotides match TRBD2. With 5 bases clipped from V and 6 bases from J, the junction kept 13 bases outside the gene matches. This CDR3 is built from 17 residues. Germline loops: CDR1 MNHNY, CDR2 SVGAGI (reference sequence). In DNA, the CDR3 is TGTGCCAGCAGTCTAAAACGACCGGGACTAGCGTTCAATGAGCAGTTCTTC. Amino acid sequence: CASSLKRPGLAFNEQFF.

This rearrangement joins TRBV12-1 to TRBJ2-7; TRBD1 is the table's D call, not checked against the DNA. TRBV12-1 is classified as a pseudogene. The CDR3 spans 14 residues. The CDR3 region is CASSRRGGAYEQYF. As DNA, the CDR3 is TGTGCCAGCAGCCGCCGAGGGGGCGCCTACGAGCAGTACTTC.

The gene calls are TRBV28 and TRBJ1-2; 10 positions agree with TRBD1. V shed 2 bases, J shed 1 base, and the junction held 4 bases outside the gene matches. The CDR3 spans 16 residues. Germline assignment: CDR1 MDHEN and CDR2 SYDVKM. The CDR3 region is CASSLLTGGSNYGYTF. In DNA, the CDR3 is TGTGCCAGCAGTTTACTGACAGGGGGCAGTAACTATGGCTACACCTTC.

This sequence joins TRBV19 and TRBJ2-2, with D uncertain. CDR1 and CDR2 (germline): LNHDA, SQIVND (reference sequence). Trimming pared 5 bases from V and 6 bases from J, leaving 13 bases between. The CDR3 is 14 residues long. The CDR3 loop is CASSYPGLPGELFF. The CDR3 DNA reads TGTGCCAGTAGTTACCCGGGTTTACCCGGGGAGCTGTTTTTT.

The V gene is TRBV11-3, the J gene TRBJ2-4; tentative D call: TRBD1 (6 bases). Between the trimmed V and J ends, which lost 1 base and 0 bases, there was a span of 7 bases. The CDR3 spans 15 residues. Germline V CDR1 and CDR2: SGHNT, YENEEA. CDR3 coding DNA: TGTGCCAGCAGCTTAGGCAGGGGAGCCAAAAACATTCAGTACTTC. Amino acids: CASSLGRGAKNIQYF.

The rearrangement joins TRBV11-1 to TRBJ2-1; the match to TRBD2 covers 7 bases. This CDR3 contains 16 residues. Germline assignment: CDR1 SGHAT and CDR2 FQDESV (reference sequence). Trimming at V came to 5 bases and at J to 1 base, leaving 8 bases not matched to a gene. The CDR3 region is CASSQTREGSYNEQFF. The CDR3 nucleotides are TGTGCCAGCAGCCAAACGAGGGAGGGGTCCTACAATGAGCAGTTCTTC.

This sequence joins TRBV6-5 and TRBJ2-1, with 7 bases matching TRBD1. This CDR3 has 15 amino acids. Germline CDR1 MNHEY, CDR2 SVGAGI. J lost 5 bases, V lost 0 bases, and 4 bases had no gene match. This CDR3 reads CASSYSRQGDNEQFF. The CDR3, as DNA: TGTGCCAGCAGTTACTCGAGACAGGGAGACAATGAGCAGTTCTTC.

V is TRBV18 and J is TRBJ1-2; no reliable D call. This CDR3 has 15 residues. CDR1 and CDR2 (germline): KGHSH, LQKENI. V dropped 0 bases and J dropped 2 bases, with 10 bases sitting between them. The CDR3 bases are TGTGCCAGCTCACCACCCTCTGACTCAAACTATGGCTACACCTTC. Translation: CASSPPSDSNYGYTF.

The chain uses TRBV25-1 and TRBJ2-1; possible D gene TRBD2, 5 bases. The CDR3 has 15 amino acids. The V end was cut by 2 bases, the J end by 2 bases, with 10 bases between. Per germline, CDR1 MGHDK and CDR2 SYGVNS. The CDR3, as DNA: TGTGCCAGCAGTGAAAGAGGGATTACCTACAATGAGCAGTTCTTC. Amino acid sequence: CASSERGITYNEQFF.

This clone appeared a single time. The V gene is TRBV7-9, the J gene TRBJ2-5, with a tentative D call TRBD2 (7 bases). CDR1 and CDR2 (germline): SEHNR, FQNEAQ (reference sequence). This CDR3 region has 12 residues. Trimming took off 3 bases at V and 7 bases at J, with 9 bases between the two ends. CDR3 DNA: TGTGCCAGCAGCTTGGGAGGGGGGACCCAGTACTTC. It yields the protein CASSLGGGTQYF. Full variable domain (rest looked up from reference TRBV7-9 and TRBJ2-5): DTGVSQNPRHKITKRGQNVTFRCDPISEHNRLYWYRQTLGQGPEFLTYFQNEAQLEKSRLLSDRFSAERPKGSFSTLEIQRTEQGDSAMYLCASSLGGGTQYFGPGTRLLVL.